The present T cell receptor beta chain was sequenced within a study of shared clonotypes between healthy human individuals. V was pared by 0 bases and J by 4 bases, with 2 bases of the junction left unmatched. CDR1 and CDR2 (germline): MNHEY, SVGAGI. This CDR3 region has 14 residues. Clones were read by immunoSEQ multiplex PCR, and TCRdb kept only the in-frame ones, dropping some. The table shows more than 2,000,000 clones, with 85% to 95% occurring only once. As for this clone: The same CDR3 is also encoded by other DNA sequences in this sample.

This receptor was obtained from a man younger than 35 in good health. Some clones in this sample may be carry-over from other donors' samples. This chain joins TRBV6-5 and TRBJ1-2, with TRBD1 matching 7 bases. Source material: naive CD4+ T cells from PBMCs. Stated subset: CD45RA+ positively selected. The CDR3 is CASSYSRGPYGYTF. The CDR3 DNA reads TGTGCCAGCAGTTACTCGAGGGGGCCCTATGGCTACACCTTC.